This T cell receptor beta chain was identified in a study of blood T cell repertoires in COVID-19. About the study: From the United States, Italy and Spain came samples of acute and convalescent COVID-19.

Patients at the Seattle site were enrolled during active infection and followed longitudinally. The CDR3 spans 16 residues. With V trimmed by 4 bases and J by 4 bases, 9 bases remained unmatched. Germline CDR1 is LNHNV and CDR2 is YYDKDF (reference sequence). Original processing methods: Estimates of nucleated cell counts were drawn from the amplification of reference gene primers. Libraries were prepared by immunoSEQ multiplex PCR; TCRdb keeps only in-frame clonotypes and omits some of them. V and J calls and clone size are those listed in that table; D and trimming were worked out from the DNA. Here the sample spans some 330,000 clones, nearly 90% being singletons.

Sample: peripheral blood. The sequence derives from a woman under 40 with COVID-19, enrolled during active disease. The chain joins TRBV15 to TRBJ1-5; the match to TRBD1 covers 8 bases. The CDR3 region is CATSKPTGGRNQPQHF. For the CDR3, the DNA is TGTGCCACCAGCAAACCTACAGGGGGTAGGAATCAGCCCCAGCATTTT.